These 3 T cell receptor beta chains came from one sample sequenced in a study of memory CD4+ T cells and cytomegalovirus serostatus. Repertoires were generated with immunoSEQ multiplex PCR, while TCRdb's copy carries only in-frame clones and drops some. The sample consists of some 29,000 clones, roughly 80% of them appearing once. The sort gate was single viable CD3+CD4+CD8-CD45RO+ cells for memory CD4+ T cells. The sequenced sample was memory CD4+ T cells from blood. The receptors stem from an adult in good health and CMV-seronegative. Some clones in this sample may be carry-over from other donors' samples.

In this sample, this clone turned up a few times. At the DNA level, this CDR3 is encoded by other sequences in the same sample as well. CDR3 protein: CAWSSDSNQPQHF. The DNA of the CDR3 is TGTGCCTGGAGTTCTGATAGCAATCAGCCCCAGCATTTT. The chain combines TRBV30 with TRBJ1-5, with no clear D. CDR3 length: 13 residues. CDR1 is GTSNPN, CDR2 SVGIG, per germline (reference sequence). The V end lost 2 bases, the J end lost 0 bases, and 5 bases lay between the germline ends.

This chain links TRBV5-8 with TRBJ2-3; the D is unclear. Germline V gene sequence: CDR1 SGHTS, CDR2 YDEGEE. V shed 0 bases and J shed 5 bases, with 7 bases lying between them. The CDR3 length is 13 residues. In DNA form, the CDR3 reads TGTGCCAGCAGCTTGGATACTGTAGATACGCAGTATTTT. Its translation: CASSLDTVDTQYF.

The chain joins TRBV11-2 to TRBJ2-2; the D is unclear. This CDR3 region has 14 residues. The V gene's germline CDR1 is SGHAT and CDR2 FQNNGV. V lost 7 bases to trimming and J lost 3 bases, with 12 bases between them. CDR3 residues: CASKAELDTGELFF. The CDR3 bases are TGTGCCAGCAAGGCGGAGTTGGACACCGGGGAGCTGTTTTTT. Based on the CDR3 plus reference TRBV11-2 and TRBJ2-2, the full variable domain is EAGVAQSPRYKIIEKRQSVAFWCNPISGHATLYWYQQILGQGPKLLIQFQNNGVVDDSQLPKDRFSAERLKGVDSTLKIQPAKLEDSAVYLCASKAELDTGELFFGEGSRLTVL.